The rows below give T cell receptor beta chains drawn from one sample of a study of blood T cells in healthy people across ages. TCRdb itself ran the 5' RACE reads through MiXCR, one entry per CDR3 protein. The sample lists 850,000 to 1,000,000 distinct CDR3 sequences, roughly 51% seen once, with 20% to 25% in the top ten. Sequencing used blood. Receptors originate from a woman between 55 and 75 years old in good health. Each CDR3 is given with its conserved first and last residue. The D gene is left open where the match is weak. Size tells how often a clone was seen (once, few, many) or the class of an expanded clone, and some rows leave it out.

CSARLAGASGELFF TGCAGTGCGAGACTAGCGGGAGCGAGCGGGGAGCTGTTTTTT TRBD2 NA TRBJ2-2 TRBV20-1
CASSNWDSNQETQYF TGTGCCAGCAGCAACTGGGACAGCAACCAAGAGACCCAGTACTTC TRBD1 many TRBJ2-5 TRBV7-9
CASSQIGAGAYEQFF TGTGCCAGCAGCCAAATAGGGGCGGGAGCCTACGAGCAGTTCTTC TRBD2 NA TRBJ2-1 TRBV3-1
CASSLALSGRANEQFF TGTGCCAGCAGCTTAGCTTTAAGCGGGAGGGCAAATGAGCAGTTCTTC TRBD2 NA TRBJ2-1 TRBV7-9
CASRYQGGTYGYTF TGCGCCAGCAGATATCAGGGAGGCACCTATGGCTACACCTTC NA few TRBJ1-2 TRBV5-1
CSVEAFGQGFYGYTF TGCAGCGTTGAAGCATTCGGACAGGGATTCTATGGCTACACCTTC TRBD1 NA TRBJ1-2 TRBV29-1
CASSHQGQGFMDTQYF TGCGCCAGCAGTCACCAAGGACAGGGCTTTATGGATACGCAGTATTTT TRBD1 NA TRBJ2-3 TRBV5-1
CATSDSAAGGDTGELFF TGTGCCACCAGTGATTCTGCAGCGGGAGGGGACACCGGGGAGCTGTTTTTT TRBD2 NA TRBJ2-2 TRBV24-1
CASSLLTWKYF TGTGCCAGCAGTCTACTGACGTGGAAGTACTTC NA few TRBJ2-4 TRBV12-3/TRBV12-4
CASSPPLATSTDTQYF TGTGCCAGCTCACCACCGCTGGCGACTTCCACAGATACGCAGTATTTT NA NA TRBJ2-3 TRBV18
CVSSRRTSDSYEQYF TGTGTCAGCAGCCGACGGACTAGCGACTCCTACGAGCAGTACTTC TRBD2 NA TRBJ2-7 TRBV9
CSVDVLAGERNEQFF TGCAGCGTTGATGTCCTAGCGGGAGAAAGGAATGAGCAGTTCTTC TRBD2 few TRBJ2-1 TRBV29-1
CSVVERTVDGTQYF TGCAGCGTTGTGGAGCGGACAGTTGACGGGACCCAGTACTTC NA NA TRBJ2-5 TRBV29-1
CASSEGAGVTGELFF TGCGCCAGCAGTGAGGGAGCCGGGGTCACCGGGGAGCTGTTTTTT NA NA TRBJ2-2 TRBV10-1
CASSQRDGGEEQFF TGCGCCAGCAGCCAAAGGGATGGAGGGGAGGAGCAGTTCTTC NA once TRBJ2-1 TRBV4-1
CASSPRLRGTGGYEQYF TGCGCCAGCAGCCCACGATTAAGGGGGACAGGGGGCTACGAGCAGTACTTC TRBD1 NA TRBJ2-7 TRBV4-1
CASSHPGGDGYTF TGTGCCAGCTCCCACCCAGGGGGGGATGGCTACACCTTC TRBD1 few TRBJ1-2 TRBV18
CASSRSSSGGADGELFF TGTGCCAGCAGCCGCTCCTCGTCAGGGGGCGCCGACGGGGAGCTGTTTTTT TRBD1 NA TRBJ2-2 TRBV7-3
CASSSSGDYEQYF TGTGCCAGCAGCTCGTCTGGGGACTACGAGCAGTACTTC NA NA TRBJ2-7 TRBV11-2
CASSEAKNIQYF TGTGCCAGCAGTGAGGCCAAAAACATTCAGTACTTC NA NA TRBJ2-4 TRBV6-2/TRBV6-3
CSVDPRDREYGYTF TGCAGCGTTGACCCCCGGGACAGGGAGTATGGCTACACCTTC TRBD1 few TRBJ1-2 TRBV29-1
CSVQTGPQPQHF TGCAGCGTCCAGACGGGGCCGCAGCCCCAGCATTTT NA NA TRBJ1-5 TRBV29-1
CASRPGTAYGYTF TGTGCCAGCAGACCTGGGACAGCCTATGGCTACACCTTC TRBD1 once TRBJ1-2 TRBV28
CASSLVVGKGPTEAFF TGTGCCAGCAGCTTAGTTGTAGGGAAGGGGCCCACTGAAGCTTTCTTT NA NA TRBJ1-1 TRBV11-2
CSAGLAEWNNEQFF TGCAGTGCCGGTCTAGCGGAGTGGAACAATGAGCAGTTCTTC TRBD2 few TRBJ2-1 TRBV20-1
CSARGGAGGAGEQFF TGCAGTGCTAGAGGTGGAGCGGGAGGGGCCGGGGAGCAGTTCTTC TRBD2 NA TRBJ2-1 TRBV20-1
CSVERQGIKNIQYF TGCAGCGTTGAAAGACAGGGTATCAAAAACATTCAGTACTTC TRBD1 NA TRBJ2-4 TRBV29-1
CSARGTRGPDTQYF TGCAGTGCTAGAGGTACCCGGGGGCCAGATACGCAGTATTTT NA NA TRBJ2-3 TRBV20-1
CATCRTGDHEQFF TGTGCCACCTGCAGGACAGGGGACCATGAGCAGTTCTTC TRBD1 few TRBJ2-1 TRBV10-3
CSASGRGLYNEQFF TGCAGTGCTAGCGGGAGAGGTCTGTACAATGAGCAGTTCTTC NA NA TRBJ2-1 TRBV20-1
CSATPQTSGALSYEQYF TGCAGTGCGACGCCCCAGACTAGCGGGGCCCTCTCCTACGAGCAGTACTTC TRBD2 few TRBJ2-7 TRBV20-1
CATSRGAGPGWDEQFF TGTGCCACCAGCAGAGGAGCGGGACCTGGATGGGATGAGCAGTTCTTC TRBD2 once TRBJ2-1 TRBV15
CSVLTGGSYEQYF TGCAGCGTCCTGACAGGGGGGTCCTACGAGCAGTACTTC TRBD1 NA TRBJ2-7 TRBV29-1
CASSLGGSPNEKLFF TGTGCCAGCAGCTTAGGGGGGAGTCCTAATGAAAAACTGTTTTTT NA NA TRBJ1-4 TRBV7-9
CASSLASGVEIFTDTQYF TGTGCCAGCAGCTTAGCATCTGGCGTCGAGATCTTCACAGATACGCAGTATTTT NA NA TRBJ2-3 TRBV11-2
CASSLTGQGIKNIQYF TGTGCCAGCAGTTTAACGGGACAGGGTATAAAAAACATTCAGTACTTC TRBD1 NA TRBJ2-4 TRBV27
CASSFLGQGATDTQYF TGTGCCAGCAGCTTCCTGGGACAGGGGGCAACAGATACGCAGTATTTT TRBD1 once TRBJ2-3 TRBV11-2
CASNSGTSGMNEQYF TGTGCCAGCAATTCGGGGACTAGCGGGATGAACGAGCAGTACTTC TRBD2 few TRBJ2-7 TRBV27
CASRQGRANEKLFF TGTGCCAGCAGGCAGGGTCGGGCTAATGAAAAACTGTTTTTT NA NA TRBJ1-4 TRBV2
CASSQNRRGQGRYEQYF TGTGCCAGCAGCCAAAATCGTCGGGGACAGGGACGGTACGAGCAGTACTTC TRBD1 NA TRBJ2-7 TRBV3-1
CASSWDGDYEQYF TGTGCCAGCAGTTGGGACGGTGACTACGAGCAGTACTTC NA few TRBJ2-7 TRBV6-2/TRBV6-3
CASSGSSPETHYF TGTGCCAGCAGCGGTAGTTCGCCAGAGACCCACTACTTC NA NA TRBJ2-7 TRBV7-6
CASSQVRTAYGCTF TGCGCCAGCAGCCAAGTGCGGACAGCCTATGGCTGCACCTTC NA NA TRBJ1-2 TRBV4-1
CASSRTTLIDTLEYF TGTGCCAGCAGTCGCACCACACTTATAGATACGTTGGAGTATTTT NA NA TRBJ2-3 TRBV28
CSARKTSGIDTQYF TGCAGTGCTAGGAAAACTAGCGGGATCGATACGCAGTATTTT TRBD2 NA TRBJ2-3 TRBV20-1
CASSLGTSGSGLGTQYF TGTGCCAGCAGCTTGGGGACTAGCGGGAGCGGGCTCGGGACCCAGTACTTC TRBD2 few TRBJ2-5 TRBV7-2
CAIGTSVYEQYF TGTGCCATTGGGACTAGCGTCTACGAGCAGTACTTC TRBD2 many TRBJ2-7 TRBV10-3
CSASRPATEGYTF TGCAGTGCTTCGCGACCGGCCACGGAGGGCTACACCTTC NA NA TRBJ1-2 TRBV20-1
CASSLWGRVAGELFF TGTGCCAGCAGTTTATGGGGCAGGGTCGCCGGGGAGCTGTTTTTT NA once TRBJ2-2 TRBV27
CASSKVASYEQYF TGTGCCAGCAGCAAAGTGGCCTCCTACGAGCAGTACTTC NA NA TRBJ2-7 TRBV21-1
CASSQAGNLLAGHQFF TGTGCCAGCAGCCAAGCAGGAAACCTGCTAGCGGGACACCAGTTCTTC TRBD2 NA TRBJ2-1 TRBV3-1
CASSLGLPDTQYF TGTGCCAGCAGCTTAGGACTCCCAGATACGCAGTATTTT NA many TRBJ2-3 TRBV7-2
CASSWEGVPYEQYF TGCGCCAGCAGCTGGGAGGGGGTTCCCTACGAGCAGTACTTC NA few TRBJ2-7 TRBV4-1
CASSPGRNEQYF TGTGCCAGCAGCCCAGGGAGAAACGAGCAGTACTTC NA few TRBJ2-7 TRBV2